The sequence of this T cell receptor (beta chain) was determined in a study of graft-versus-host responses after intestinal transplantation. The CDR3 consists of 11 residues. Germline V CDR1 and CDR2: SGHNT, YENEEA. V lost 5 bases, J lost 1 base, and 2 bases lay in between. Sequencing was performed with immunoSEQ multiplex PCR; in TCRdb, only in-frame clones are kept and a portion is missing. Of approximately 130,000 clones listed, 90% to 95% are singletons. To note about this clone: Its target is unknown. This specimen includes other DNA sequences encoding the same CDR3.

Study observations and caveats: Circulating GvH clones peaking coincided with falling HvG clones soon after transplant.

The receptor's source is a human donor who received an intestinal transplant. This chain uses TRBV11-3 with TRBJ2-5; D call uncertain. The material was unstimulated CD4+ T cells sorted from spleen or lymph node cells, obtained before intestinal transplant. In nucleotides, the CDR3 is TGTGCCAGCAGCCTCCAAGAGACCCAGTACTTC. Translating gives CASSLQETQYF.